The 4 T cell receptor beta chains reported below all come from one sample, sequenced in a study of early T cells in non-severe SARS-CoV-2 infection. From the 5' RACE reads, TCRdb called clonotypes with MiXCR, one entry per CDR3 protein. The sample holds roughly 46,000 distinct CDR3 sequences, around 9.6% seen once. Sample: whole blood, taken at baseline. Every receptor here comes from an adult who was a healthcare worker with PCR-confirmed SARS-CoV-2 infection or an uninfected control (not recorded which).

This clonotype was counted between two and nine times. This chain connects TRBV5-1 to TRBJ2-2; TRBD1 or TRBD2 may be the D gene (5 bases each). V was trimmed by 4 bases and J by 1 base, leaving 8 bases between them. The germline gives CDR1 SGHRS, CDR2 YFSETQ. The CDR3 is 14 residues long. DNA of the CDR3: TGCGCCAGCAGCCGGGACGGGAACACCGGGGAGCTGTTTTTT. Translating it yields CASSRDGNTGELFF.

The chain carries TRBV12-3 or TRBV12-4 and TRBJ2-3; D uncertain. The V and J ends lost 2 bases and 0 bases respectively, with 12 bases between them. The CDR3 runs to 16 residues. Here the CDR3 DNA reads TGTGCCAGCAGTTTACACGGTAGAGCTAGCACAGATACGCAGTATTTT. Translated: CASSLHGRASTDTQYF.

This clonotype turned up a few times. The chain combines TRBV5-1 with TRBJ1-1, with TRBD1 as a possible D gene (6 bases). V was pared by 4 bases and J by 0 bases, with 10 bases between. The CDR3 runs to 14 residues. From germline, CDR1 is SGHRS and CDR2 YFSETQ. In nucleotides, the CDR3 is TGCGCCAGCAGCAGGACAGTCATGAACACTGAAGCTTTCTTT. It encodes CASSRTVMNTEAFF.

This clonotype turned up a few times. This chain joins TRBV18 and TRBJ1-1; 7 bases agree with TRBD1. V was clipped by 1 base and J by 6 bases; unmatched bases: 5. There are 14 residues in the CDR3. The germline CDR1 and CDR2 sequences are KGHSH and LQKENI. CDR3 sequence reads: CASSPQDRVAEAFF. As DNA, the CDR3 is TGTGCCAGCTCACCACAAGACAGGGTCGCTGAAGCTTTCTTT. Filled out from reference TRBV18 and TRBJ1-1, the complete variable domain reads NAGVMQNPRHLVRRRGQEARLRCSPMKGHSHVYWYRQLPEEGLKFMVYLQKENIIDESGMPKERFSAEFPKEGPSILRIQQVVRGDSAAYFCASSPQDRVAEAFFGQGTRLTVV.